These 6 T cell receptor beta chains were sequenced from one sample in a study of blood T cell repertoires in COVID-19. Libraries were prepared by immunoSEQ multiplex PCR; TCRdb keeps only in-frame clonotypes and omits some of them. The data contain more than 200,000 clones, around 90% of them singletons. Specimen: peripheral blood. Source of these receptors: a human donor in a cohort sampled during active COVID-19.

Notes on this clone: This CDR3 is also generated by other DNA sequences in the sample. The chain has TRBV19 and TRBJ2-7, with 9 bases aligning to TRBD2. With 8 bases clipped from V and 3 bases from J, the junction kept 5 bases outside the gene matches. The CDR3 is made up of 13 amino acids. Germline loops: CDR1 LNHDA, CDR2 SQIVND (reference sequence). CDR3 DNA sequence: TGTGCCAGTTCACTAGCGGGCGACTACGAGCAGTACTTC. Its translation: CASSLAGDYEQYF.

This chain joins TRBV15 and TRBJ1-6; unclear D gene. Germline V lookup: CDR1 LNHNV, CDR2 YYDKDF (reference sequence). CDR3 length: 16 residues. V gave up 3 bases and J gave up 8 bases, with 17 bases separating them. The CDR3 DNA reads TGTGCCACCAGCAGGGGAGAGTCTGAGGGATATTCACCCCTCCACTTT. It specifies CATSRGESEGYSPLHF.

The chain combines TRBV27 with TRBJ1-2, with D hard to call. Germline values: CDR1 MNHEY, CDR2 SMNVEV (reference sequence). This CDR3 contains 13 residues. V was cut by 7 bases and J by 7 bases, with 16 bases left in between. Here the CDR3 reads CASMRSLTSGYTF. The DNA of the CDR3 is TGTGCCAGCATGCGTAGTCTAACTTCTGGCTACACCTTC.

V and J are TRBV21-1 and TRBJ1-2; the table calls TRBD1, which could not be checked here. TRBV21-1 is flagged as a pseudogene. The CDR3 runs 14 residues. CDR3 coding DNA: TGTGCCAGCAGCAAAGGGCAGACAAACTATGGCTACACCTTC. This encodes CASSKGQTNYGYTF.

The J gene is TRBJ1-2, the V gene TRBV4-3; 7 nucleotides line up with TRBD1. This CDR3 is 15 amino acids long. V lost 0 bases and J lost 4; bases outside the gene matches: 5. CDR1 and CDR2 from the germline V gene are LGHNA and YSLEER. Here the CDR3 DNA reads TGCGCCAGCAGCCAAGAAAGGGACAGATCCTATGGCTACACCTTC. This codes for CASSQERDRSYGYTF.

The chain is built from TRBV19 and TRBJ1-2; 8 bases agree with TRBD1. From germline, CDR1 is LNHDA and CDR2 SQIVND (reference sequence). V dropped 7 bases and J dropped 4; count of bases not matched to a gene: 11. There are 15 residues in the CDR3. The CDR3 DNA is TGTGCCAGTACCATCCCCCAGACAGGGGTCTATGGCTACACCTTC. Translating it yields CASTIPQTGVYGYTF.